Here is one TCR beta chain with its context. Primers for the PCR totalled 60 Vbeta and 13 Jbeta. This table comes from immunoSEQ multiplex PCR, and its TCRdb copy is limited to in-frame clones, with some not included. The sample includes about 84,000 clones. The data belong to a study of cytomegalovirus exposure and HLA in healthy donors. The sample consisted of PBMCs. The clonotype comes from a man in his forties or fifties in good health and CMV-seronegative.

The CDR3 reads CASRQTGGKNGELFF. Here the CDR3 DNA reads TGTGCCAGCAGGCAGACAGGGGGCAAGAACGGGGAGCTGTTTTTT. The gene calls are TRBV2 and TRBJ2-2, with 10 bases identical to TRBD1. Germline V gene sequence: CDR1 SNHLY, CDR2 FYNNEI. This CDR3 is built from 15 residues. V shed 6 bases, J shed 7 bases, and the junction held 8 bases outside the gene matches.